Listed here is a single T cell receptor beta chain. Its antigen is not identified. Second-dose schedules of about 4 or about 12 weeks were combined. V was trimmed by 6 bases and J by 4 bases, leaving 12 bases between them. The CDR3 sequence is 13 residues long. Germline CDR1 reads MRHNA; CDR2 reads SNTAGT. TCRdb's table, derived via immunoSEQ multiplex PCR, lists solely in-frame clones and lacks some. Of tens of thousands of clones listed, 70% to 90% are singletons. The data originate from a study of T cell responses to AZD1222 COVID-19 vaccine. Study-level results: Spike regions recognized by vaccine-associated CD4 TCRs spanned the protein, led by 160-218 and 743-854. After two AZD1222 doses, spike-specific TCR breadth and depth rose versus day 0. The donors showed a predominance of white British ancestry and of females, with possible underestimation of clonal diversity.

This chain joins TRBV6-4 and TRBJ1-1; D gene uncertain. The TCR comes from an adult who received the AZD1222 COVID-19 vaccine. This specimen was peripheral blood, taken 28 days after the second AZD1222 dose. The CDR3 nucleotides read TGTGCCAGCAGACGTGATCCGAGCACTGAAGCTTTCTTT. Its protein product is CASRRDPSTEAFF.